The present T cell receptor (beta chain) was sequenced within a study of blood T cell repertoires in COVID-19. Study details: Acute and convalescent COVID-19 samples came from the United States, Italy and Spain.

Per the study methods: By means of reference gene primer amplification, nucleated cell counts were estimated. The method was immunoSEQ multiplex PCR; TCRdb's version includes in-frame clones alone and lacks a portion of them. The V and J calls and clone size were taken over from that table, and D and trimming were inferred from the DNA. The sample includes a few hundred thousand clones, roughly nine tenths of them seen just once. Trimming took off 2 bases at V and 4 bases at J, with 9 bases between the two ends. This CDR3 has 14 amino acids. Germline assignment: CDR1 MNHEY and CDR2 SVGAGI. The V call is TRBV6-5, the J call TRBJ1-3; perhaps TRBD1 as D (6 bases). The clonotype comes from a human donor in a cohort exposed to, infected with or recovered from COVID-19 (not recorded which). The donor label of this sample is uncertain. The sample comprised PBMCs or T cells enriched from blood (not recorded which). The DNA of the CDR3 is TGTGCCAGCAGTTACATCCAGGGGGGAAACACCATATATTTT. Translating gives CASSYIQGGNTIYF.